This T cell receptor (beta chain) emerged from a study of T cell responses to AZD1222 COVID-19 vaccine. Background on the study: Researchers grouped second doses given at about 4 or about 12 weeks into one pool. The study, taken as a whole, reports: The donor cohort was predominantly white British with a female majority, and clonal diversity may have been underestimated. When two AZD1222 doses had been given, Spike-specific TCR breadth and depth rose. Unmutated variant regions are reportedly targeted by nearly half of spike-specific TCRs.

TCRdb's table, derived via immunoSEQ multiplex PCR, lists solely in-frame clones and lacks some. The sample carries some 120,000 clones, around 92% recorded once. Note on this clone: What it binds is unknown.

Germline-derived CDR1 and CDR2 are MNHEY and SVGEGT. The V end lost 6 bases, the J end lost 2 bases, and 13 bases lay between the germline ends. CDR3 length: 14 amino acids. The material was peripheral blood, obtained on day 0 of AZD1222 vaccination. This chain links TRBV6-2 or TRBV6-3 with TRBJ1-1; D unresolved. This receptor was obtained from an adult in good health. DNA for the CDR3: TGTGCCAGCAGCCCCCCCACAGAAAACACTGAAGCTTTCTTT. It yields the protein CASSPPTENTEAFF.